Listed here are 2 T cell receptor beta chains from one sample, sequenced in a study of blood T cell repertoires in COVID-19. The assay was immunoSEQ multiplex PCR, and TCRdb's table has in-frame clones only and misses some. The repertoire holds roughly 30,000 clones, with 88% as singletons. Sample: peripheral blood. Receptors originate from a human donor in a cohort sampled during active COVID-19.

The V gene is TRBV19, the J gene TRBJ1-1; a weak D match, TRBD1 (6 bases). V was clipped by 7 bases and J by 4 bases, with 28 bases between them. Germline CDR1 is LNHDA and CDR2 is SQIVND (reference sequence). The CDR3 is 18 amino acids. The DNA for the CDR3 is TGTGCCAGTATTGGCTCGGTAAGGACAGCGAGGGTGAGCACTGAAGCTTTCTTT. Protein: CASIGSVRTARVSTEAFF.

V is TRBV5-6 and J is TRBJ2-2, with D perhaps matching TRBD1 (5 bases). Germline V gene lookup returns CDR1 SGHDT and CDR2 YYEEEE. This CDR3 region has 12 residues. V lost 5 bases, J lost 6 bases, and 8 bases lay in between. The DNA of the CDR3 is TGTGCCAGCAGGCTAGGGGCCGGGGAGCTGTTTTTT. It specifies CASRLGAGELFF.